Presented here are 17 T cell receptor beta chains from one specimen sequenced in a study of blood T cell repertoires in COVID-19. Generated by immunoSEQ multiplex PCR, the TCRdb table keeps only in-frame clones and is missing some. The profile shows almost 100,000 clones, more than 75% of them singletons. The sequencing sample was made of peripheral blood. The receptors derive from a man over 45 with acute or convalescent COVID-19.

This clone has only one observation. The rearrangement uses TRBV5-6 and TRBJ1-4; D unresolved. Germline V gene sequence: CDR1 SGHDT, CDR2 YYEEEE. V lost 4 bases, J lost 3 bases, and 7 bases lay in between. The CDR3 is 13 amino acids. The DNA of the CDR3 is TGTGCCAGCAGCCAACACCCTAATGAAAAACTGTTTTTT. It is translated as CASSQHPNEKLFF.

V is TRBV19 and J is TRBJ2-1; 11 bases agree with TRBD2. There are 17 residues in the CDR3. The trim removed 0 bases at V and 4 bases at J, leaving 5 bases unmatched. Germline CDR1 reads LNHDA; CDR2 reads SQIVND (reference sequence). The CDR3 here is CASSIEGGLAAYNEQFF. CDR3 bases: TGTGCCAGTAGTATAGAGGGGGGACTAGCGGCTTACAATGAGCAGTTCTTC.

The chain combines TRBV14 with TRBJ2-7; no definite D call. V was pared by 4 bases and J by 2 bases, with 9 bases between. CDR3 size: 13 residues. CDR1 and CDR2 (germline): SGHDN, FVKESK. DNA for the CDR3: TGTGCCAGCAGCCCCCGTAATCCCTACGAGCAGTACTTC. This codes for CASSPRNPYEQYF.

This chain uses TRBV10-2 with TRBJ1-1; 7 positions match TRBD1. This CDR3 comprises 15 residues. Germline values: CDR1 WSHSY, CDR2 SAAADI. The V and J ends lost 0 bases and 0 bases, in that order; junction bases with no gene match: 1. CDR3 nucleotides: TGCGCCAGCAGTGAGTCGGGACAGCTGAACACTGAAGCTTTCTTT. Its translation: CASSESGQLNTEAFF.

J is TRBJ1-1 and V is TRBV27; D may be TRBD1 (5 bases). There are 14 residues in the CDR3. In germline, CDR1 is MNHEY, CDR2 SMNVEV (reference sequence). V lost 7 bases to trimming and J lost 4 bases, with 16 bases between them. The CDR3 coding sequence is TGTGCCAGCAACGAATTCAGGGACTCCACTGAAGCTTTCTTT. Encoded protein: CASNEFRDSTEAFF.

V usage is TRBV18 and J usage is TRBJ1-4, with no clear D. CDR3 length: 15 amino acids. Germline V gene lookup returns CDR1 KGHSH and CDR2 LQKENI. Trimming took off 4 bases at V and 3 bases at J, with 12 bases between the two ends. CDR3 bases: TGTGCCAGCTCACGCCCCACAGATCCTAATGAAAAACTGTTTTTT. This gives the protein CASSRPTDPNEKLFF.

The DNA of the CDR3 is TGTGCCAGCATCCGGCCAGGGGGCTCGGGGGCCAACGTCCTGACTTTC. Amino acids: CASIRPGGSGANVLTF. The chain has TRBV21-1 and TRBJ2-6; TRBD1, as called in the table, went unchecked against the DNA. TRBV21-1 is described as a pseudogene. The CDR3 consists of 16 residues.

The V gene is TRBV5-4, the J gene TRBJ1-2; a possible D gene is TRBD1 (5 bases). The CDR3 totals 16 residues. The V gene lost 0 bases and the J gene lost 4 bases, with 16 bases spanning the gap. CDR1 and CDR2 (germline): SGHNT, YYREEE (reference sequence). DNA for the CDR3: TGTGCCAGCAGCTTGGCCAAAGGGGCAGGAATCTATGGCTACACCTTC. It encodes CASSLAKGAGIYGYTF.

The V and J genes are TRBV7-2 and TRBJ1-5; a possible D gene is TRBD1 (6 bases). Germline V gene lookup returns CDR1 SGHTA and CDR2 FQGNSA. The CDR3 runs 15 residues. With 5 bases removed from V and 6 bases from J, the gap between germline ends came to 17 bases. DNA for the CDR3: TGTGCCAGCAGCCCCCGCTCAACCAGGGGTCAGCCCCAGCATTTT. This encodes CASSPRSTRGQPQHF.

This clone occurred once. The chain uses TRBV19 and TRBJ1-2; 9 bases match TRBD1. Per the germline V gene, CDR1 is LNHDA and CDR2 is SQIVND (reference sequence). V shed 6 bases, J shed 8 bases, and the junction held 10 bases outside the gene matches. This CDR3 is built from 14 residues. CDR3 sequence reads: CASRGGTGGIGYTF. The DNA for the CDR3 is TGTGCCAGTAGAGGCGGCACAGGGGGCATCGGCTACACCTTC.

In regard to this clone: One junction end does not reproduce the germline sequence, and a read error may be involved. V usage is TRBV6-5 and J usage is TRBJ2-7, with D possibly TRBD2 on 6 matching bases. The CDR3 covers 11 residues. Germline CDR1 reads MNHEY; CDR2 reads SVGAGI. CDR3 DNA sequence: TGTGCCAGCATGGCCGGAGGGGCCTTGGAGTTC. Translating gives CASMAGGALEF.

This clone showed up just a few times. The rearrangement joins TRBV5-1 to TRBJ1-6; maybe TRBD1 (6 bases). V was clipped by 4 bases and J by 6 bases, with 14 bases between them. This CDR3 region has 15 residues. Germline V gives CDR1 SGHRS, CDR2 YFSETQ. The CDR3 spells CASSPTGISNSPLHF. The CDR3 DNA sequence: TGCGCCAGCAGCCCTACAGGGATAAGTAATTCACCCCTCCACTTT.

This chain joins TRBV28 and TRBJ2-5, with 8 bases lining up with TRBD2. V was clipped by 5 bases and J by 2 bases; unmatched bases: 7. The germline V gene encodes CDR1 MDHEN and CDR2 SYDVKM. The CDR3 has 15 amino acids. The CDR3 protein is CASSDGGAGQETQYF. The CDR3 DNA reads as TGTGCCAGCAGTGACGGGGGGGCAGGGCAAGAGACCCAGTACTTC. Based on the CDR3 plus reference TRBV28 and TRBJ2-5, the full variable domain is DVKVTQSSRYLVKRTGEKVFLECVQDMDHENMFWYRQDPGLGLRLIYFSYDVKMKEKGDIPEGYSVSREKKERFSLILESASTNQTSMYLCASSDGGAGQETQYFGPGTRLLVL.

This sequence joins TRBV15 and TRBJ2-7; D is perhaps TRBD1 (6 bases). This CDR3 has 14 residues. From germline, CDR1 is LNHNV and CDR2 YYDKDF (reference sequence). V gave up 9 bases and J gave up 4 bases, with 19 bases separating them. CDR3 region: CATHSGQFSYEQYF. CDR3 sequence (DNA): TGTGCCACACACTCGGGACAATTTTCGTACGAGCAGTACTTC.

The chain uses TRBV7-8 and TRBJ2-1; 7 nucleotides line up with TRBD2. Germline CDR1 SGHVS, CDR2 FQNEAQ. This CDR3 region has 17 residues. Trimming at V came to 5 bases and at J to 6 bases, leaving 16 bases not matched to a gene. CDR3 amino acids: CASSETIGGSYGNEQFF. CDR3 DNA: TGTGCCAGCAGCGAGACGATAGGCGGGAGTTATGGCAATGAGCAGTTCTTC. Full variable domain (outside the CDR3, taken from reference TRBV7-8 and TRBJ2-1): GAGVSQSPRYKVAKRGQDVALRCDPISGHVSLFWYQQALGQGPEFLTYFQNEAQLDKSGLPSDRFFAERPEGSVSTLKIQRTQQEDSAVYLCASSETIGGSYGNEQFFGPGTRLTVL.

The V gene is TRBV27, the J gene TRBJ2-2; weak D call: TRBD2 (5 bases). Germline V CDR1 and CDR2: MNHEY, SMNVEV (reference sequence). The CDR3 contains 16 residues. Trimming removed 3 bases from V and 4 bases from J, with 15 bases in between. The CDR3, as DNA: TGTGCCAGCAGTTTTCTACTGGCGGGCCCCACCGGGGAGCTGTTTTTT. The encoded protein is CASSFLLAGPTGELFF.

The chain employs TRBV6-5 and TRBJ2-1, with 14 bases that match TRBD2. The germline CDR1 and CDR2 sequences are MNHEY and SVGAGI. This CDR3 contains 15 residues. V trimming: 2 bases; J trimming: 9 bases; junction bases outside the gene matches: 3. The CDR3 here is CASSYGLAGGPEQFF. The CDR3 DNA reads as TGTGCCAGCAGTTACGGACTAGCGGGAGGTCCTGAGCAGTTCTTC.